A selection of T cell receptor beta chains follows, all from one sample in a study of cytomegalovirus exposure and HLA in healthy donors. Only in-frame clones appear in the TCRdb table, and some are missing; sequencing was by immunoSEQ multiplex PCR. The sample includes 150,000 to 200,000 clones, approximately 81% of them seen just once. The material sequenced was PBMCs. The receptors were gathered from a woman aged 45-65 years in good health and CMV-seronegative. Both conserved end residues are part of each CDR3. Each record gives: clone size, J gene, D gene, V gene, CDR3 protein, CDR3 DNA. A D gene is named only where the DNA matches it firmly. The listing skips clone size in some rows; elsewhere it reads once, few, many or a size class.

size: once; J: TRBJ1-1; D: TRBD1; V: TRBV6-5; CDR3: CASSYYPDRAGAFF; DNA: TGTGCCAGCAGTTACTACCCGGACAGGGCTGGGGCTTTCTTT
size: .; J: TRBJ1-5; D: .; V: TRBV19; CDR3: CASKDTASSNQPQHF; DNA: TGTGCCAGTAAGGACACGGCTTCGAGCAATCAGCCCCAGCATTTT
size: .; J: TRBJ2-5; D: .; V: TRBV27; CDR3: CASSRRSQRETQYF; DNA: TGTGCCAGCAGTCGTCGGTCCCAGCGGGAGACCCAGTACTTC
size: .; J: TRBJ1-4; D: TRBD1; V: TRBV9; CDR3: CASSPTGGQPREKLFF; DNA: TGTGCCAGCAGCCCTACCGGGGGACAGCCCCGTGAAAAACTGTTTTTT
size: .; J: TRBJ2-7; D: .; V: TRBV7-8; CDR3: CASSSPGSTYEQYF; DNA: TGTGCCAGCAGCTCTCCAGGGTCCACCTACGAGCAGTACTTC
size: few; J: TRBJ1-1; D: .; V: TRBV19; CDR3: CASSEGTEAFF; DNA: TGTGCCAGTAGTGAGGGCACTGAAGCTTTCTTT
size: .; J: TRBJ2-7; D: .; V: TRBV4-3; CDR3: CASSQGATYEQYF; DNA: TGCGCCAGCAGCCAAGGCGCCACCTACGAGCAGTACTTC
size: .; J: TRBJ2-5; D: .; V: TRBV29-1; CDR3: CSARDQPGGTQYF; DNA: TGCAGCGCCCGCGATCAACCTGGAGGGACCCAGTACTTC
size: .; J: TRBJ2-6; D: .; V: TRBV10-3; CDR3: CAISDKQGWTGANVLTF; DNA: TGTGCCATCAGTGACAAACAGGGTTGGACTGGGGCCAACGTCCTGACTTTC
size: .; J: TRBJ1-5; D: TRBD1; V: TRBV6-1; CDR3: CASGGRGFIQPQHF; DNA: TGTGCCAGCGGTGGCAGGGGGTTCATTCAGCCCCAGCATTTT
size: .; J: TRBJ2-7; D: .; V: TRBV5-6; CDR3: CASSLQGVKHEQYF; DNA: TGTGCCAGCAGCTTACAGGGAGTGAAACACGAGCAGTACTTC
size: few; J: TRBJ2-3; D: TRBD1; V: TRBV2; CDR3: CASSRNRGGTDTQYF; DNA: TGTGCCAGCAGTAGGAACAGGGGCGGCACAGATACGCAGTATTTT
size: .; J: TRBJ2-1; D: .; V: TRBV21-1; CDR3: CASVPSGLAGGLVSDNEQFF; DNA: TGTGCCAGCGTCCCGTCGGGACTAGCGGGGGGGCTCGTATCAGACAATGAGCAGTTCTTC
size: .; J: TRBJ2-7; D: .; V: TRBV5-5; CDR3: CASSIAPNRYSYEQYF; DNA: TGTGCCAGCAGCATTGCCCCGAACAGGTACTCCTACGAGCAGTACTTC
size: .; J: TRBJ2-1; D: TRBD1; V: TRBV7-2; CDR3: CASSLAGTGSSYNEQFF; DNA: TGTGCCAGCAGCTTGGCCGGGACAGGCTCATCCTACAATGAGCAGTTCTTC
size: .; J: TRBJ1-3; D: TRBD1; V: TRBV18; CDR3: CASSPYGTGSSGNTIYF; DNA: TGTGCCAGCTCACCATACGGGACAGGGAGCTCTGGAAACACCATATATTTT
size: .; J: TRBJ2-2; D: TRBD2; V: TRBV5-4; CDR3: CASSRGAGWDTGELFF; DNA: TGTGCCAGCAGCCGTGGAGCGGGATGGGACACCGGGGAGCTGTTTTTT
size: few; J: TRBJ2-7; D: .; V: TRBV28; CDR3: CASSGGWLSYEQYF; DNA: TGTGCCAGCTCTGGGGGGTGGCTCTCCTACGAGCAGTACTTC
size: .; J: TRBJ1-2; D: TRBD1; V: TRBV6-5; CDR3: CASSEDRGPNYGYTF; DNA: TGTGCCAGCAGCGAGGACAGGGGCCCTAACTATGGCTACACCTTC
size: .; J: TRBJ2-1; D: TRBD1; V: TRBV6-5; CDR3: CASRRDSSYNEQFF; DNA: TGTGCCAGCAGACGGGACAGTTCCTACAATGAGCAGTTCTTC
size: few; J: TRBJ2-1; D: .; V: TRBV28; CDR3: CASSLRYNEQFF; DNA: TGTGCCAGCAGTCTCAGATACAATGAGCAGTTCTTC
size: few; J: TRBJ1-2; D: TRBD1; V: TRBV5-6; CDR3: CASSADREYYYGYTF; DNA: TGTGCCAGCAGCGCCGACAGGGAGTATTACTATGGCTACACCTTC
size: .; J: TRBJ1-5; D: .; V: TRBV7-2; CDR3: CASKAGGAGGQPQHF; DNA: TGTGCCAGCAAGGCCGGGGGGGCAGGCGGTCAGCCCCAGCATTTT
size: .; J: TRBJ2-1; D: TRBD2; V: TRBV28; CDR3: CASTSPGLAQGYNEQFF; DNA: TGTGCCAGCACGTCGCCGGGACTAGCGCAGGGTTACAATGAGCAGTTCTTC
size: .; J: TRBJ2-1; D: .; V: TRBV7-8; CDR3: CASSLARTTGSYNEQFF; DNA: TGTGCCAGCAGCTTAGCGCGGACTACCGGCTCCTACAATGAGCAGTTCTTC
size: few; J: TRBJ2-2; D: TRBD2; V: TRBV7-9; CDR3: CSSSLGTSGHGELFF; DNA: TGTTCCAGCAGCTTAGGGACTAGCGGGCACGGGGAGCTGTTTTTT
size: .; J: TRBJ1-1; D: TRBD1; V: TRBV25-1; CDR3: CASSELPGQGKSTEAFF; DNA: TGTGCCAGCAGTGAGCTCCCGGGACAGGGGAAGTCCACTGAAGCTTTCTTT
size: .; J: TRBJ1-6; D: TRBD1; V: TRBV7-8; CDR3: CASSFTGTGGLSPLHF; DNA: TGTGCCAGCAGCTTCACCGGGACAGGGGGCCTCTCACCCCTCCACTTT
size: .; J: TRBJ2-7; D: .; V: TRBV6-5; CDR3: CASSFGREQYF; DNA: TGTGCCAGCAGCTTCGGTCGCGAGCAGTACTTC
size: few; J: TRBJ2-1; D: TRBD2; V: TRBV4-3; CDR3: CASSQDLAGGYNEQFF; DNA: TGCGCCAGCAGCCAAGACCTAGCGGGAGGGTACAATGAGCAGTTCTTC
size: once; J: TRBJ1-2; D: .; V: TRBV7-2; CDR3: CASSPSTGWNGYTF; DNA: TGTGCCAGCAGCCCATCGACAGGTTGGAATGGCTACACCTTC
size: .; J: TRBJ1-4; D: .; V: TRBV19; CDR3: CASSSRGHIEKLFF; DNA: TGTGCCAGTAGTTCCAGGGGTCATATTGAAAAACTGTTTTTT
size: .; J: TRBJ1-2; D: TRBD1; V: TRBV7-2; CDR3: CASSRDRLGPGDGYTF; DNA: TGTGCCAGCAGCCGGGACAGACTAGGTCCAGGAGATGGCTACACCTTC
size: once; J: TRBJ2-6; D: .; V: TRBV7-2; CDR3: CASSFSGANVLTF; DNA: TGTGCCAGCAGCTTTTCGGGGGCCAACGTCCTGACTTTC
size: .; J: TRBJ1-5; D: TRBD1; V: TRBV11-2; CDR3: CASSPDPTGSNQPQHF; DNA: TGTGCCAGCAGCCCCGACCCGACAGGGTCGAATCAGCCCCAGCATTTT
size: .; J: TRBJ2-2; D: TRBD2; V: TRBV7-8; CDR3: CASSPKQGLAGSPGELFF; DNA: TGTGCCAGCAGCCCCAAACAGGGACTAGCGGGTTCCCCCGGGGAGCTGTTTTTT
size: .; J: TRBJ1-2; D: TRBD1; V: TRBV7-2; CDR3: CASSSQGADYGYTF; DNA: TGTGCCAGCAGCTCACAGGGGGCTGACTATGGCTACACCTTC
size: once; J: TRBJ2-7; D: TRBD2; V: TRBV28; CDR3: CASSPWAREGYEQYF; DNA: TGTGCCAGCAGCCCCTGGGCGCGGGAGGGGTACGAGCAGTACTTC
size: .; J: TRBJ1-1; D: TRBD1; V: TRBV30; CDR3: CAWSRRTGSMNTEAFF; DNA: TGTGCCTGGAGTAGAAGGACAGGGTCGATGAACACTGAAGCTTTCTTT
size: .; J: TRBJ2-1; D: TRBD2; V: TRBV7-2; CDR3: CASSSGLAGGVFSYNEQFF; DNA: TGTGCCAGCAGCTCGGGACTAGCGGGAGGGGTCTTCTCCTACAATGAGCAGTTCTTC
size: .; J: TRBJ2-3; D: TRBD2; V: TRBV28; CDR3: CASSGGLAGTTDTQYF; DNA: TGTGCCAGCAGTGGGGGACTAGCGGGGACCACAGATACGCAGTATTTT
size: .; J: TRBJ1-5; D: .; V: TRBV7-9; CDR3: CSSSLQDSNQPQHF; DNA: TGTTCCAGCAGCTTACAGGATAGCAATCAGCCCCAGCATTTT
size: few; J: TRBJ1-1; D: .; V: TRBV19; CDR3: CASRLTGSTEAFF; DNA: TGTGCCAGTAGACTGACAGGCTCCACTGAAGCTTTCTTT
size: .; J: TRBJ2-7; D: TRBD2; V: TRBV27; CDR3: CASSSRRREGRYEQYF; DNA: TGTGCCAGCAGTTCCCGGCGACGGGAGGGGAGGTACGAGCAGTACTTC
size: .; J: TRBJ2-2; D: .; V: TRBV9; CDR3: CASSVLTLSGGNGELFF; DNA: TGTGCCAGCAGCGTACTCACTCTGTCGGGGGGCAACGGGGAGCTGTTTTTT
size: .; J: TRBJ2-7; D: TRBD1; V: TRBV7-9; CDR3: CASSPRDRVHEQYF; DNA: TGTGCCAGCAGCCCCCGGGACAGGGTGCACGAGCAGTACTTC
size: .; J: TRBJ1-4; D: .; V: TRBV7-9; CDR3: CSSSSGQNEKLFF; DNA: TGTTCCAGCAGCTCCGGACAGAATGAAAAACTGTTTTTT
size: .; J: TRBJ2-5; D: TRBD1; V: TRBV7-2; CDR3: CASSRGQGETQYF; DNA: TGTGCCAGCAGCCGAGGACAGGGGGAGACCCAGTACTTC
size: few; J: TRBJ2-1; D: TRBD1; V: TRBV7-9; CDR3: CASSLGDRGRNEQFF; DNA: TGTGCCAGCAGCTTGGGGGACAGGGGGCGCAATGAGCAGTTCTTC
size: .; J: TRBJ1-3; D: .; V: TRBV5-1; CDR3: CASSPRLNSGNTIYF; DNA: TGCGCCAGCAGCCCCCGACTGAACTCTGGAAACACCATATATTTT
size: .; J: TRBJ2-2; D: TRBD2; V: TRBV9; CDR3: CASSVVAGGNTGELFF; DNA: TGTGCCAGCAGCGTAGTAGCGGGTGGGAACACCGGGGAGCTGTTTTTT
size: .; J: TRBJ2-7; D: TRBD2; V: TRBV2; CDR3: CASSGDYLSYEQYF; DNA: TGTGCCAGCAGCGGGGACTACCTCTCCTACGAGCAGTACTTC
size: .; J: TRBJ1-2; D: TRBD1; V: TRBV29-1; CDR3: CSVEAWQGEGYTF; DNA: TGCAGCGTTGAAGCTTGGCAGGGGGAGGGCTACACCTTC
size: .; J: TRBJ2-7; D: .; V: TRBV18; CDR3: CASSQSGSYEQYF; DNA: TGTGCCAGCTCCCAAAGCGGATCCTACGAGCAGTACTTC
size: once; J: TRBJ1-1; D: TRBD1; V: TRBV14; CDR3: CASSRRTGRDTEAFF; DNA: TGTGCCAGCAGCAGAAGGACAGGGAGGGACACTGAAGCTTTCTTT
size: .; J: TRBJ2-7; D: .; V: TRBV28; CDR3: CASSPRFFVQYF; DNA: TGTGCCAGCAGTCCCCGGTTCTTTGTACAGTACTTC
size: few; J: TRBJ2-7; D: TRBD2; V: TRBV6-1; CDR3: CASNLAGGLYEQYF; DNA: TGTGCCAGCAACCTAGCGGGAGGGCTCTACGAGCAGTACTTC
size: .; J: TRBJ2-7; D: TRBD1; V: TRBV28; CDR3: CASSLSAGGYEQYF; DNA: TGTGCCAGCAGTTTATCGGCAGGGGGTTACGAGCAGTACTTC
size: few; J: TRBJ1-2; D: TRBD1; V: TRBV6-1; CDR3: CASRDPGTGYGYTF; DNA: TGTGCCAGCAGAGATCCCGGGACAGGGTATGGCTACACCTTC
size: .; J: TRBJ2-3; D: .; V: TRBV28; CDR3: CASSPGADTQYF; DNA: TGTGCCAGCAGTCCGGGAGCAGATACGCAGTATTTT